This record looks at one T cell receptor beta chain sequence and its context. This CDR3 has 13 amino acids. Germline CDR1 and CDR2: SGDLS and YYNGEE. Trimming left V 2 bases short and J 0 bases short, with 5 bases between. The protocol was immunoSEQ multiplex PCR, while the TCRdb copy is restricted to in-frame clones and leaves out a portion. This table holds 100,000 to 150,000 clones, approximately 87% found once. The sample originates from a study of blood T cell repertoires in COVID-19. The genes are TRBV9 and TRBJ1-1; D unresolved. The sequencing input was peripheral blood. The TCR originated in a woman aged 55 to 70 with acute or convalescent COVID-19. The CDR3, as DNA: TGTGCCAGCAGCGTTGAGATGAACACTGAAGCTTTCTTT. It is translated as CASSVEMNTEAFF.